This TCR beta chain was sequenced during a study of radiotherapy plus CTLA-4 blockade in lung cancer. The study, taken as a whole, reports: Early blood T cell clone changes and increased post-radiation serum interferon-beta were reportedly the strongest response predictors.

The CDR3 extends over 14 amino acids. From germline, CDR1 is LNHDA and CDR2 SQIVND (reference sequence). Trimming removed 5 bases at V and 1 base at J, with 11 bases between. On this clone: Its target is not known.

The method was immunoSEQ multiplex PCR; TCRdb's version includes in-frame clones alone and lacks a portion of them. This sample yields under 15,000 clones, of which under 90% are seen a single time; around 28% belongs to the top ten. The receptor's source is a human donor with non-small cell lung cancer that progressed on radiotherapy plus ipilimumab. Sequencing used peripheral blood, obtained from a patient treated with radiotherapy plus ipilimumab. The chain combines TRBV19 with TRBJ1-1; the D gene is possibly TRBD1 (6 bases). DNA of the CDR3: TGTGCCAGTAGTTCCAGGGGACCGAACACTGAAGCTTTCTTT. Residues: CASSSRGPNTEAFF.